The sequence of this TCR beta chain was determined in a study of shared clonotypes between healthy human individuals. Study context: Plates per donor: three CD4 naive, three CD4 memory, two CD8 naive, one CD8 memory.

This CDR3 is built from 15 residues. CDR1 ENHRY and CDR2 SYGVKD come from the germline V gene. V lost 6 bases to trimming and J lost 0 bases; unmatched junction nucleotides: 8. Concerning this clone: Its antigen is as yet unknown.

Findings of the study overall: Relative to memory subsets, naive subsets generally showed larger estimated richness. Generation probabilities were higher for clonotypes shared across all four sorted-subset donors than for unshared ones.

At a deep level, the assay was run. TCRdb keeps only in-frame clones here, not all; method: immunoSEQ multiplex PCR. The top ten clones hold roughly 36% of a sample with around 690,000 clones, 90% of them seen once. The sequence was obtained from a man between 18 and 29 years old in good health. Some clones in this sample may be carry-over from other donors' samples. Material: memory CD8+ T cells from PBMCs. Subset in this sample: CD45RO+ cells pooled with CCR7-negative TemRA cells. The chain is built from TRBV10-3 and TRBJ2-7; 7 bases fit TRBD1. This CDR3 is CAIRIAGTASYEQYF. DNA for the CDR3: TGTGCCATCAGAATCGCCGGGACAGCCTCCTACGAGCAGTACTTC.